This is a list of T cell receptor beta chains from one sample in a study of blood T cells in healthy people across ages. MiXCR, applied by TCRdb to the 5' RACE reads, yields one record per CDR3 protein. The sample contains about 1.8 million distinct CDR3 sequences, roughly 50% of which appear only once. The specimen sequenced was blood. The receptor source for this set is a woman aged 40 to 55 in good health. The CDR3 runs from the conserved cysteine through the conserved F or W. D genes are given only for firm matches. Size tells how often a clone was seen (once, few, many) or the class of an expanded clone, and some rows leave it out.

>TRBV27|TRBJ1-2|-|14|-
TGTGCCAGCAGTTTGGCAGGGGCGACGGGCGGCTACACCTTC
CASSLAGATGGYTF
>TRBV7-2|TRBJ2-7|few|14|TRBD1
TGTGCCAGCAGCCCCGGACAGGGGGGTAGGGTGCAGTACTTC
CASSPGQGGRVQYF
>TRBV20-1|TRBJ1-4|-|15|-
TGCAGTGCTAGAAAACCAGGGGCAACTAATGAAAAACTGTTTTTT
CSARKPGATNEKLFF
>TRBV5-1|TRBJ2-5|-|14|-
TGCGCCAGCAGTTCAGGGGCAGGCTGGGAGACCCAGTACTTC
CASSSGAGWETQYF
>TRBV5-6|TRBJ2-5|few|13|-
TGTGCCAGCAGCTTGGTCGGAACAGGGACCCAGTACTTC
CASSLVGTGTQYF
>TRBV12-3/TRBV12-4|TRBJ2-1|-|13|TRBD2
TGTGCCAGCACGGTGCTAGCGGACAATGAGCAGTTCTTC
CASTVLADNEQFF
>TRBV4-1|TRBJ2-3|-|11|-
TGCGCCATCAGCCAAGTAGATACGCAGTATTTT
CAISQVDTQYF
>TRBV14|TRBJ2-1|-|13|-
TGTGCCAGCAGCGATTACGGGTCCGGTGAGCAGTTCTTC
CASSDYGSGEQFF
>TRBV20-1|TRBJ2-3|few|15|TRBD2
TGCAGTGCTGGGCTACGAGCGGGGGGTTTGGATACGCAGTATTTT
CSAGLRAGGLDTQYF
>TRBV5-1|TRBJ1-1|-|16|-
TGCGCCAGCAGCTTGTCTGACAGTTCAATGAACACTGAAGCTTTCTTT
CASSLSDSSMNTEAFF
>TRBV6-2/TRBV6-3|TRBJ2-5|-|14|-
TGTGCCAGCAGTTATAGGACAAGGGGAGAGACCCAGTACTTC
CASSYRTRGETQYF
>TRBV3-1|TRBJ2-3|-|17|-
TGTGCCAGCAGCCAAGATTACGGGGTGACTAGCACAGATACGCAGTATTTT
CASSQDYGVTSTDTQYF
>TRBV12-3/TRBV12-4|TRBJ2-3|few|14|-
TGTGCCAGCAGTTTCACCATATCCAGCGATACGCAGTATTTT
CASSFTISSDTQYF
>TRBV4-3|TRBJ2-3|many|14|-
TGCGCCAGCAGCCAAGCGGGCAGCACAGATACGCAGTATTTT
CASSQAGSTDTQYF
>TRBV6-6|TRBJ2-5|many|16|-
TGTGCCAGCAGTTCCCCGGGCCAAGGGGACGGAGAGACCCAGTACTTC
CASSSPGQGDGETQYF
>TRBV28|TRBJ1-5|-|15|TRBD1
TGTGCCAGCAGTTACCATTCAGGGGGTGGTCAGCCCCAGCATTTT
CASSYHSGGGQPQHF
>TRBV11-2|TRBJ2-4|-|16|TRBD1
TGTGCCAGCAGGCCTTGGACAGGGGGGGCCAAAAACATTCAGTACTTC
CASRPWTGGAKNIQYF
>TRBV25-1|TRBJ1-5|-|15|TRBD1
TGTGCCAGCAGTGACCCCGGACAGGGGGGGCAGCCCCAGCATTTT
CASSDPGQGGQPQHF
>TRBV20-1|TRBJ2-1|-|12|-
TGCAGTGCCCGGGACTTCCAAGAGACCCAGTTCTTC
CSARDFQETQFF
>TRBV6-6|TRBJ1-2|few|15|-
TGTGCCAGCAGTTACCCTTCAGGGGATGACTATGGCTACACCTTC
CASSYPSGDDYGYTF
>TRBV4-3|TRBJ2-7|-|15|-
TGCGCCAGCAGCCAAGGGCCGTTGAACTCCTACGAGCAGTACTTC
CASSQGPLNSYEQYF
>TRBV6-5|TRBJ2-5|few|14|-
TGTGCCAGCAGTTACTCGAGGGAGGCGGAGACCCAGTACTTC
CASSYSREAETQYF
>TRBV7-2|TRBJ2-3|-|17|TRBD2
TGTGCCAGCAGACCCCCGCGGGGAGCGGGGATGGGAGATACGCAGTATTTT
CASRPPRGAGMGDTQYF
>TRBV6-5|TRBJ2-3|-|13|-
TGTGCCAGCAGTTACCTAAAGGCGGATACGCAGTATTTT
CASSYLKADTQYF
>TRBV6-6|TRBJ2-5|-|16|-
TGTGCCAGCAGTTTACTAGTTGGTGGGGGCGACGAGACCCAGTACTTC
CASSLLVGGGDETQYF
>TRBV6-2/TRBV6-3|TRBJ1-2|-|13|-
TGTGCCAGCAGTTTCCTAGCTAACTATGGCTACACCTTC
CASSFLANYGYTF
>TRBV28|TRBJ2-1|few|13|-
TGTGCCAGCACCCAATGGGGGGGCATTGAGCAGTTCTTC
CASTQWGGIEQFF
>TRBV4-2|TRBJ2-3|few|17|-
TGTGCCAGCAGACAAGAGGCCGGGACACTACGCACAGATACGCAGTATTTT
CASRQEAGTLRTDTQYF